This record covers a single T cell receptor (beta chain). TCRdb's copy holds only in-frame clones and misses some; the assay was immunoSEQ multiplex PCR. The sample records approximately 50,000 clones, 91% being singletons. The sample is drawn from a study of T cell changes during pregnancy in multiple sclerosis. This CDR3 is 14 amino acids long. Germline assignment: CDR1 SGHRS and CDR2 YFSETQ. V dropped 4 bases and J dropped 5; count of bases not matched to a gene: 7. This sample comprised CD8+ T cells from peripheral blood mononuclear cells, obtained after pregnancy. This sequence joins TRBV5-1 and TRBJ2-7; 9 nucleotides agree with TRBD1. This clonotype originated in a female donor with multiple sclerosis, enrolled in a pregnancy study. The CDR3 nucleotides are TGCGCCAGCAGCCCCGGGACAGGGATCCACGAGCAGTACTTC. Encoded protein: CASSPGTGIHEQYF.